The next 4 T cell receptor beta chains were all read from a single sample in a study of beta chain features in type 1 diabetes. General study points: For Type 1 diabetes patients, all four CD4+ subsets carried TCRB CDR3s that were moderately but significantly shorter.

What was sequenced were expressed TCRB transcripts, since all of the isolated RNA had been reverse transcribed. Repertoires were generated with immunoSEQ multiplex PCR, while TCRdb's copy carries only in-frame clones and drops some. The sample shows around 280,000 clones, approximately 15% of them seen only once. The antigens these receptors bind are not known. Input material: naive CD4+ T cells from blood. The receptors stem from a man aged 18 to 29 with type 1 diabetes.

The chain is built from TRBV5-6 and TRBJ2-7; the match to TRBD1 covers 10 bases. The CDR3 spans 15 residues. Germline V CDR1 and CDR2: SGHDT, YYEEEE. The V segment lost 2 bases and the J segment 6 bases; nucleotides outside the gene matches: 8. The CDR3 is CASSFRGTGVAEQYF. The DNA of the CDR3 is TGTGCCAGCAGCTTTCGTGGGACAGGGGTTGCCGAGCAGTACTTC.

J is TRBJ2-3 and V is TRBV28, with a possible D match to TRBD1 (6 bases). The ends were cut back, 6 bases at V and 6 bases at J, with 19 bases in the middle. This CDR3 has 15 residues. Germline V gene sequence: CDR1 MDHEN, CDR2 SYDVKM. CDR3 in amino acids: CASRRTGLFVDTQYF. For the CDR3, the DNA is TGTGCCAGCAGACGTACAGGGCTTTTCGTCGATACGCAGTATTTT.

The rearrangement joins TRBV4-3 to TRBJ2-2; D not certain. V lost 1 base and J 6 bases, leaving 9 bases between the germline ends. Germline V lookup: CDR1 LGHNA, CDR2 YSLEER. CDR3 length equals 14 residues. The DNA for the CDR3 is TGCGCCAGCAGCCAAGTGCAGAGCGCCGGGGAGCTGTTTTTT. Amino acids: CASSQVQSAGELFF.

This chain joins TRBV7-8 and TRBJ2-7; TRBD1 is a possible D gene (5 bases). Germline V lookup: CDR1 SGHVS, CDR2 FQNEAQ. Trimming pared 5 bases from V and 7 bases from J, leaving 12 bases between. The CDR3 consists of 12 residues. The CDR3 DNA reads as TGTGCCAGCAGCCGTAGGGGTGGGGAGCAGTACTTC. It is translated as CASSRRGGEQYF.